These 28 T cell receptor beta chains originate from one sample sequenced in a study of blood T cell repertoires in COVID-19. This table comes from immunoSEQ multiplex PCR, and its TCRdb copy is limited to in-frame clones, with some not included. The sample includes tens of thousands of clones, around 89% seen only once; the top ten take 5.5% to 8.5%. Input material: peripheral blood. The receptors here all came from an elderly woman with active COVID-19.

The rearrangement links TRBV18 to TRBJ1-6, with a weak D call TRBD1 (6 bases). This CDR3 region has 16 residues. Trimming removed 0 bases at V and 14 bases at J, with 20 bases between. Germline V CDR1 and CDR2: KGHSH, LQKENI. CDR3 sequence (DNA): TGTGCCAGCTCACCACCTACAGGGACCCTCCGGGTGGCCCTCCACTTT. As protein: CASSPPTGTLRVALHF.

The rearrangement links TRBV28 to TRBJ1-6; unclear D gene. The CDR3 runs to 16 residues. CDR1 is MDHEN, CDR2 SYDVKM, per germline. Between the trimmed V and J ends, which lost 5 bases and 0 bases, there was a span of 11 bases. CDR3 amino acids: CASSHQKSSYNSPLHF. CDR3 coding DNA: TGTGCCAGCAGTCATCAGAAAAGCTCCTATAATTCACCCCTCCACTTT.

The chain couples TRBV24-1 to TRBJ2-1; TRBD1 aligns across 7 bases. Unmatched junction bases numbered 5, after V lost 10 bases and J lost 9 bases. Germline V gene sequence: CDR1 KGHDR, CDR2 SFDVKD. The CDR3 consists of 11 residues. CDR3 DNA: TGTGCCACTAGCAGGGGGTTTGAGCAGTTCTTC. It yields the protein CATSRGFEQFF.

V gene TRBV19 combines with J gene TRBJ2-7, with 8 bases matching TRBD2. The CDR3 contains 15 residues. Germline assignment: CDR1 LNHDA and CDR2 SQIVND (reference sequence). Trimming removed 7 bases from V and 3 bases from J; junction bases left unmatched: 11. The CDR3 is CASTLSGSGIYEQYF. The CDR3 nucleotides are TGTGCCAGTACCTTAAGCGGGAGTGGTATCTACGAGCAGTACTTC.

The chain recombines TRBV3-1 (or the pseudogene TRBV3-2) with TRBJ1-2, with D unresolved. The CDR3 consists of 12 residues. Germline CDR1 and CDR2: LGHDT and YNNKEL (reference sequence). The V and J ends lost 2 bases and 8 bases respectively, with 9 bases between them. The CDR3 DNA reads TGTGCCAGCAGCCAAATTTCGAGCGGCTACACCTTC. This encodes CASSQISSGYTF.

The gene calls are TRBV6-5 and TRBJ1-3; TRBD1 matches 7 bases. CDR1 is MNHEY, CDR2 SVGAGI, per germline. Losses at the gene ends were 6 bases for V and 8 bases for J; bases not matched to a gene: 13. CDR3 size: 15 residues. For the CDR3, the DNA is TGTGCCAGCAGCCGAAACCCTTCTACAGGGGACACCATATATTTT. It yields the protein CASSRNPSTGDTIYF.

This chain uses TRBV28 with TRBJ1-5, with D unclear. The V end was cut by 7 bases, the J end by 6 bases, with 13 bases between. Germline values: CDR1 MDHEN, CDR2 SYDVKM. This CDR3 comprises 13 residues. CDR3 DNA: TGTGCCAGCACCCCCGGGGAGGTTCAGCCCCAGCATTTT. Encoded protein: CASTPGEVQPQHF.

The chain employs TRBV18 and TRBJ2-7, with 13 bases that match TRBD2. Germline values: CDR1 KGHSH, CDR2 LQKENI. The CDR3 extends over 19 amino acids. V shed 4 bases and J 0 bases; nucleotides not matched to a gene: 12. CDR3 in DNA: TGTGCCAGCTCACGAAAACTAGCGGGAGGGTCCTCGAGCTCCTACGAGCAGTACTTC. Translating it yields CASSRKLAGGSSSSYEQYF.

The chain joins TRBV30 to TRBJ1-1; D uncertain. The V end lost 2 bases, the J end lost 1 base, and 8 bases lay between the germline ends. The CDR3 contains 13 residues. The germline V gene encodes CDR1 GTSNPN and CDR2 SVGIG (reference sequence). The CDR3: CAWSTQENTEAFF. The CDR3, as DNA: TGTGCCTGGAGTACTCAGGAGAACACTGAAGCTTTCTTT.

This rearrangement joins TRBV6-2 or TRBV6-3 to TRBJ2-5; D may be TRBD2 (6 bases). This CDR3 has 15 amino acids. The V end was cut by 2 bases, the J end by 5 bases, with 15 bases between. The germline V gene has CDR1 MNHEY and CDR2 SVGEGT. CDR3 bases: TGTGCCAGCAGTTACACCGGGGGAATTGGGGAGACCCAGTACTTC. Amino acid sequence: CASSYTGGIGETQYF.

The rearrangement uses TRBV28 and TRBJ2-7; 9 bases are shared with TRBD2. V was clipped by 6 bases and J by 4 bases; unmatched bases: 10. CDR1 MDHEN and CDR2 SYDVKM come from the germline V gene. This CDR3 region has 15 residues. CDR3 sequence: CASRNSLAGVYEQYF. CDR3 in DNA: TGTGCCAGCAGAAACTCACTAGCGGGTGTGTACGAGCAGTACTTC.

This chain joins TRBV2 and TRBJ2-3, with 13 bases aligning to TRBD2. The CDR3 extends over 17 amino acids. The V gene end was trimmed by 4 bases and the J gene end by 3 bases; junction bases not matched to a gene: 7. The germline gives CDR1 SNHLY, CDR2 FYNNEI. The CDR3, as DNA: TGTGCCAGCAGTGGCTGGACTAGCGGGAGTTTGACAGATACGCAGTATTTT. Its translation: CASSGWTSGSLTDTQYF.

V usage is TRBV6-5 and J usage is TRBJ2-3; 9 bases align to TRBD1. The CDR3 extends over 14 amino acids. After removal of 8 bases from V and 3 bases from J, the junction contained 6 bases not matched to a gene. Germline V gives CDR1 MNHEY, CDR2 SVGAGI. CDR3 in DNA: TGTGCCAGCGGACAGGGGACAGCTACAGATACGCAGTATTTT. Translated, it gives CASGQGTATDTQYF.

This chain uses TRBV4-1 with TRBJ2-7; D ambiguous. Trimming took off 1 base at V and 2 bases at J, with 9 bases between the two ends. CDR1 and CDR2 from the germline V gene are MGHRA and YSYEKL. The CDR3 runs 14 residues. As DNA, the CDR3 is TGCGCCAGCAGCCAAGGGCAGGCCACCTACGAGCAGTACTTC. Protein sequence: CASSQGQATYEQYF.

The chain is built from TRBV2 and TRBJ2-1, with 11 bases matching TRBD2. Looked up from germline, CDR1 is SNHLY and CDR2 is FYNNEI. With V trimmed by 5 bases and J by 4 bases, 4 bases remained unmatched. The CDR3 extends over 15 amino acids. For the CDR3, the DNA is TGTGCCAGCAGTTCGGGACTAGCGGCGTACAATGAGCAGTTCTTC. This translates into CASSSGLAAYNEQFF. The full variable domain, completed using reference TRBV2 and TRBJ2-1, is EPEVTQTPSHQVTQMGQEVILRCVPISNHLYFYWYRQILGQKVEFLVSFYNNEISEKSEIFDDQFSVERPDGSNFTLKIRSTKLEDSAMYFCASSSGLAAYNEQFFGPGTRLTVL.

The chain links TRBV28 to TRBJ1-1, with TRBD1 as a possible D gene (6 bases). V dropped 3 bases and J dropped 7 bases, with 12 bases sitting between them. Germline values: CDR1 MDHEN, CDR2 SYDVKM. The length of the CDR3 is 13 residues. The CDR3 DNA reads as TGTGCCAGCAGTTTGGACAGACGCGATGAAGCTTTCTTT. Encoded protein: CASSLDRRDEAFF.

On this clone: One end of the junction does not line up with germline, which may come from a read error. The chain employs TRBV7-7 and TRBJ2-5; D gene ambiguous. This CDR3 region has 13 residues. Germline V gene lookup returns CDR1 SSHAT and CDR2 FNYEAQ (reference sequence). The CDR3, as DNA: TGTGCTAGCAGCTTATCCAACCAAGAGACCCAGTACTTC. Translating gives CASSLSNQETQYF.

This clone was picked up a small number of times. Other DNA sequences in the sample encode the same CDR3. The V gene is TRBV18, the J gene TRBJ1-5, with TRBD1 identical over 7 bases. Germline CDR1 reads KGHSH; CDR2 reads LQKENI. This CDR3 has 14 amino acids. V lost 6 bases, J lost 7 bases, and 9 bases stayed unmatched. The chain's CDR3 is CASSPTGAVQPQHF. As DNA, the CDR3 is TGTGCCAGCTCTCCTACAGGGGCGGTGCAGCCCCAGCATTTT.

This chain links TRBV19 with TRBJ2-1; 8 bases agree with TRBD2. Germline V gives CDR1 LNHDA, CDR2 SQIVND (reference sequence). The J segment lost 10 bases and the V segment lost 6 bases, leaving 8 bases of the junction unmatched. The CDR3 loop spans 13 amino acids. The CDR3 is CASSSQGLVEQFF. The CDR3 DNA follows: TGTGCCAGTAGCTCACAGGGACTAGTCGAGCAGTTCTTC.

The chain combines TRBV30 with TRBJ2-1; 8 bases are shared with TRBD1. Germline trimming cut 5 bases from V and 4 bases from J; bases unmatched to any gene: 4. The V gene's germline CDR1 is GTSNPN and CDR2 SVGIG (reference sequence). This CDR3 is 13 amino acids long. This CDR3 reads CAWDRGEYNEQFF. The CDR3 coding sequence is TGTGCCTGGGACAGGGGTGAATACAATGAGCAGTTCTTC.

This rearrangement joins TRBV6-5 to TRBJ1-2; no clear D gene. CDR1 and CDR2 from the germline V gene are MNHEY and SVGAGI. Trimming cost V 6 bases and J 8 bases, with 16 bases left between them. This CDR3 contains 13 residues. This CDR3 is CASSRSSMRGYTF. Here the CDR3 DNA reads TGTGCCAGCAGCCGGAGCTCTATGCGGGGCTACACCTTC.

This clone appeared once. The CDR3 DNA reads TGTGCCAGCCGCGACAGTAATCAGCCCCAGCATTTT. It encodes CASRDSNQPQHF. The rearrangement links TRBV12-3 or TRBV12-4 to TRBJ1-5; tentatively, D is TRBD1 (5 bases). V was shortened by 8 bases and J by 4 bases, with 9 bases between the two germline ends. The CDR3 contains 12 residues.

The V gene is TRBV9, the J gene TRBJ2-3; 8 bases agree with TRBD2. After removal of 3 bases from V and 1 base from J, the junction contained 7 bases not matched to a gene. The CDR3 is 16 residues long. The germline V gene has CDR1 SGDLS and CDR2 YYNGEE. The CDR3 loop reads CASSDYTGGGTDTQYF. In DNA form, the CDR3 reads TGTGCCAGCAGCGACTACACGGGGGGGGGCACAGATACGCAGTATTTT.

The V gene is TRBV6-2 or TRBV6-3, the J gene TRBJ2-1, with 12 bases lining up with TRBD2. Germline CDR1 MNHEY, CDR2 SVGEGT. The CDR3 is 15 residues long. The V and J ends lost 5 bases and 6 bases, in that order; junction bases with no gene match: 5. CDR3 in amino acids: CASSTTSGRINEQFF. Written as DNA, the CDR3 is TGTGCCAGCAGTACCACTAGCGGGAGGATCAATGAGCAGTTCTTC.

The CDR3 nucleotides are TGTGCCACCAGCCTGGACAGCGACTATGGCTACACCTTC. Protein: CATSLDSDYGYTF. The gene calls are TRBV15 and TRBJ1-2; possibly TRBD1 for D (6 bases). The V gene's germline CDR1 is LNHNV and CDR2 YYDKDF (reference sequence). The CDR3 contains 13 residues. The V gene lost 5 bases and the J gene lost 3 bases, with 10 bases spanning the gap.

This chain links TRBV11-2 with TRBJ1-1; maybe TRBD1 (6 bases). Germline V lookup: CDR1 SGHAT, CDR2 FQNNGV. Between the trimmed V and J ends, which lost 6 bases and 4 bases, there was a span of 9 bases. This CDR3 has 12 residues. The chain's CDR3 is CASSPGVTEAFF. CDR3 sequence (DNA): TGTGCCAGCAGTCCAGGGGTCACTGAAGCTTTCTTT.

A few counts support this clone. The chain employs TRBV7-2 and TRBJ2-5; 8 nucleotides match TRBD2. The CDR3 covers 15 residues. After removal of 5 bases from V and 1 base from J, the junction contained 6 bases not matched to a gene. CDR1 SGHTA and CDR2 FQGNSA come from the germline V gene. Here the CDR3 reads CASSRALAGQETQYF. CDR3 in DNA: TGTGCCAGCAGCCGCGCCCTAGCGGGCCAAGAGACCCAGTACTTC.

In its sample, this clone was seen a few times. CDR3: CASSPLDTGELFF. DNA of the CDR3: TGTGCCAGCAGTCCCCTCGACACCGGGGAGCTGTTTTTT. This chain links TRBV3-1 (or the pseudogene TRBV3-2) with TRBJ2-2; D uncertain. Trimming shortened V by 6 bases and J by 3 bases, and 8 bases separated the two germline ends. The length of the CDR3 is 13 residues. CDR1 LGHDT and CDR2 YNNKEL come from the germline V gene (reference sequence).